Listed here are 9 T cell receptor beta chains from one sample, sequenced in a study of cytomegalovirus exposure and HLA in healthy donors (dated by TCRdb to the late 2010s). Libraries were built with the immunoSEQ multiplex PCR assay. The clones in this table, taken by TCRdb from immuneACCESS, are in-frame only. Not every clone is retained; where verified, under half of the shortfall comes from an unresolved V gene, and the cause of the rest is unknown. This sample gives fewer than 200,000 clones in total; around nine tenths of them show up just once. About 9.3% of the sample goes to the ten largest clones. Sequencing was carried out using PBMCs. These receptor sequences come from a young woman in good health and CMV-seropositive.

This chain uses TRBV5-1 with TRBJ2-1; 8 bases map to TRBD2. CDR3 length: 16 residues. After removal of 0 bases from V and 9 bases from J, the junction contained 11 bases not matched to a gene. Looked up from germline, CDR1 is SGHRS and CDR2 is YFSETQ. Here the CDR3 reads CASSLGASGSASEQFF. The CDR3 coding sequence is TGCGCCAGCAGCTTGGGAGCGAGCGGGAGCGCGAGTGAGCAGTTCTTC.

This clone was seen only once. The gene calls are TRBV15 and TRBJ2-3, with 7 bases matching TRBD2. V trimming: 0 bases; J trimming: 6 bases; junction bases outside the gene matches: 3. Germline V gene data show CDR1 as LNHNV and CDR2 as YYDKDF (reference sequence). The CDR3 consists of 14 residues. CDR3 sequence reads: CATSREVSGDTQYF. CDR3 coding DNA: TGTGCCACCAGCAGAGAGGTTAGCGGGGATACGCAGTATTTT.

The V gene is TRBV29-1, the J gene TRBJ1-5, with TRBD1 matching over 8 bases. The V segment lost 5 bases and the J segment 3 bases; nucleotides outside the gene matches: 0. Germline loops: CDR1 SQVTM, CDR2 ANQGSEA. The CDR3 contains 12 residues. The chain's CDR3 is CSVQGANQPQHF. The CDR3 region has the DNA TGCAGCGTTCAGGGGGCCAATCAGCCCCAGCATTTT.

This chain uses TRBV10-1 with TRBJ2-3; D uncertain. The germline V gene encodes CDR1 WNHNN and CDR2 SYGVQD (reference sequence). The V and J ends lost 6 bases and 6 bases respectively, with 16 bases between them. The CDR3 is 14 residues long. For the CDR3, the DNA is TGCGCCAGCAGCTCCTCGTTTTCCGTGGATACGCAGTATTTT. It yields the protein CASSSSFSVDTQYF.

As DNA, the CDR3 is TGCAGCGTTGGTTCTCCCGGGGACAGAAGTACCTACGAGCAGTACTTC. This codes for CSVGSPGDRSTYEQYF. V is TRBV29-1 and J is TRBJ2-7, with 7 bases matching TRBD1. The V segment lost 4 bases and the J segment 2 bases; nucleotides outside the gene matches: 14. The CDR3 has 16 amino acids. Germline V lookup: CDR1 SQVTM, CDR2 ANQGSEA.

CDR3 nucleotide sequence: TGTGCCAGCAGCCCTTGGCCCTTTCAGCCCCAGCATTTT. Its protein is CASSPWPFQPQHF. The chain links TRBV7-2 to TRBJ1-5; D gene ambiguous. Germline V gene lookup returns CDR1 SGHTA and CDR2 FQGNSA. V dropped 5 bases and J dropped 6 bases, with 11 bases sitting between them. The CDR3 is made up of 13 amino acids.

The genes are TRBV5-1 and TRBJ2-7; 9 nucleotides align to TRBD1. The length of the CDR3 is 14 residues. With V trimmed by 4 bases and J by 3 bases, 5 bases remained unmatched. The germline V gene encodes CDR1 SGHRS and CDR2 YFSETQ. CDR3 bases: TGCGCCAGCAGCCACAGGGGGCCGATCTACGAGCAGTACTTC. Translation gives CASSHRGPIYEQYF.

The chain recombines TRBV5-1 with TRBJ2-1; D is unresolved. Germline loops: CDR1 SGHRS, CDR2 YFSETQ. V lost 0 bases and J lost 9, with 13 bases in between. The CDR3 is made up of 14 amino acids. CDR3 DNA: TGCGCCAGCAGCTTGGGACAATTAAGCACTGAGCAGTTCTTC. Its protein product is CASSLGQLSTEQFF.

The chain recombines TRBV7-2 with TRBJ2-1; D possibly corresponds to TRBD2 (5 bases). V was shortened by 5 bases and J by 8 bases, with 13 bases between the two germline ends. The CDR3 is 13 amino acids. Germline V lookup: CDR1 SGHTA, CDR2 FQGNSA. DNA for the CDR3: TGTGCCAGCAGCCCGGACTCCCTCGATGAGCAGTTCTTC. Amino acid sequence: CASSPDSLDEQFF.